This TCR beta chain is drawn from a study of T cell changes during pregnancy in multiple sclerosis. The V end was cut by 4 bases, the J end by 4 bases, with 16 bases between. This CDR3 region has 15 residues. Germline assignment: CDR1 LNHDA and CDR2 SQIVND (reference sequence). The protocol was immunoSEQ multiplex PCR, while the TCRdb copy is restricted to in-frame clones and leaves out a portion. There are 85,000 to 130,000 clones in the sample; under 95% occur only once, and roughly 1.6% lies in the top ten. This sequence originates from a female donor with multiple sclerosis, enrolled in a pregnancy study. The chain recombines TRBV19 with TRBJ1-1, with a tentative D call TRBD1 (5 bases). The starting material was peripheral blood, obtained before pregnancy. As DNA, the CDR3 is TGTGCCAGTAGTAATGGGGCAGCAAGGTCCACTGAAGCTTTCTTT. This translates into CASSNGAARSTEAFF.